These T cell receptor beta chains were read from a single sample in a study of T-cell reconstitution after alpha-beta-depleted transplantation in children. TCRdb ran MiXCR on the PCR reads and lists one entry per CDR3 protein. This sample has about 110,000 distinct CDR3 sequences, with roughly 6.1% found just once. Sequences were derived from PBMCs, mostly from graft donor cells, sampled 360 days after TCRalphabeta/CD19-depleted stem cell transplant. Receptors originate from a male patient aged 2-10 years who had a stem cell transplant for acute lymphoblastic leukemia, so the T cells may come from the graft donor. CDR3s include the opening cysteine and the closing phenylalanine or tryptophan. The D gene is left open where the match is weak. For some rows the clone size is stated as once, few or many, or as a class when expanded; others skip it.

V,size,D,J,CDR3,DNA
TRBV6-2/TRBV6-3,many,-,TRBJ1-1,CASSYWNTEAFF,TGTGCCAGCAGTTACTGGAACACTGAAGCTTTCTTT
TRBV6-5,many,TRBD2,TRBJ2-1,CASSYWPSGINEQFF,TGTGCCAGCAGTTACTGGCCTAGCGGGATCAATGAGCAGTTCTTC
TRBV5-6,many,-,TRBJ2-4,CASSLWGSGRENIQYF,TGTGCCAGCAGCTTGTGGGGGAGCGGCAGGGAGAACATTCAGTACTTC
TRBV11-3,-,-,TRBJ2-2,CASSLDGRPANTGELFF,TGTGCCAGCAGCTTAGACGGTCGGCCGGCGAACACCGGGGAGCTGTTTTTT
TRBV14,many,TRBD1,TRBJ2-7,CASSPPGTGPYEQYF,TGTGCCAGCAGCCCTCCGGGGACAGGACCCTACGAGCAGTACTTC
TRBV7-6,-,-,TRBJ2-1,CASSRAPQDNEQFF,TGTGCCAGCAGCCGGGCCCCTCAAGACAATGAGCAGTTCTTC
TRBV11-2,few,-,TRBJ2-7,CASSLGARNYEQYF,TGTGCCAGCAGCTTAGGGGCACGTAACTACGAGCAGTACTTC
TRBV27,few,-,TRBJ2-1,CATRSYNEQFF,TGTGCCACCCGCTCCTACAATGAGCAGTTCTTC
TRBV5-1,many,TRBD1,TRBJ1-5,CASSEGQGVQPQHF,TGCGCCAGCAGCGAGGGACAGGGGGTTCAGCCCCAGCATTTT
TRBV7-9,many,-,TRBJ2-1,CAYEAGAYNEQFF,TGTGCCTACGAGGCGGGGGCGTACAATGAGCAGTTCTTC
TRBV29-1,many,-,TRBJ1-4,CSVVVREGRTGEKLFF,TGCAGCGTTGTTGTCAGGGAAGGGAGAACGGGAGAAAAACTGTTTTTT
TRBV24-1,few,-,TRBJ1-2,CATSAPGEGNYGYTF,TGTGCCACCAGTGCCCCAGGGGAGGGTAACTATGGCTACACCTTC
TRBV27,-,-,TRBJ2-2,CASSPFSGELFF,TGTGCCAGCAGTCCCTTTAGCGGGGAGCTGTTTTTT
TRBV19,many,TRBD2,TRBJ2-1,CASSIELAGGDEQFF,TGTGCCAGTAGTATAGAACTAGCGGGAGGGGATGAGCAGTTCTTC
TRBV7-2,many,-,TRBJ1-1,CASSSIGGNTEAFF,TGTGCCAGCAGCTCGATAGGGGGGAACACTGAAGCTTTCTTT
TRBV7-9,-,-,TRBJ1-2,CASSLPTLVYGYTF,TGTGCCAGCAGCTTACCGACACTGGTCTATGGCTACACCTTC
TRBV28,once,-,TRBJ2-5,CASSFGGLSSRQYF,TGTGCCAGCAGTTTCGGCGGCCTGAGCAGCCGCCAGTACTTC
TRBV5-1,many,-,TRBJ1-6,CASSLARGLNSPLHF,TGCGCCAGCAGCTTGGCCCGGGGGCTGAATTCACCCCTCCACTTT
TRBV28,many,TRBD2,TRBJ2-7,CASRRTSGSDFYEQYF,TGTGCCAGCAGAAGAACTAGCGGGAGTGATTTTTACGAGCAGTACTTC
TRBV9,many,-,TRBJ1-2,CASSLHAGPANYGYTF,TGTGCCAGCAGCCTTCACGCCGGACCCGCTAACTATGGCTACACCTTC
TRBV28,many,-,TRBJ1-2,CASSLPGENGYTF,TGTGCCAGCAGTTTACCAGGGGAAAATGGCTACACCTTC